This TCR beta chain was retrieved from a study of blood T cell repertoires in COVID-19. Study at large: Donors in the United States, Italy and Spain gave samples during acute or convalescent COVID-19. The analysed material was cDNA or gDNA that came from T cells, B-cell-depleted T cells, or PBMCs.

The V gene end was trimmed by 5 bases and the J gene end by 7 bases; junction bases not matched to a gene: 6. The CDR3 extends over 13 amino acids. CDR1 is SGHAT, CDR2 FQNNGV, per germline. Authors' methods: How many nucleated cells were present was estimated from reference gene primer amplification. The protocol was immunoSEQ multiplex PCR, while the TCRdb copy is restricted to in-frame clones and leaves out a portion. The DNA was the basis for D and trimming; V, J and clone size are from that table. The sample shows 220,000 or so clones, around 81% of them seen only once. What was sequenced was peripheral blood. This TCR came from an older woman with acute or convalescent COVID-19. V usage is TRBV11-2 and J usage is TRBJ1-2; TRBD1 matches 8 bases. CDR3 sequence: CASSQTGEGGYTF. The CDR3 DNA reads as TGTGCCAGCAGCCAGACAGGGGAGGGTGGCTACACCTTC.